The sequence of this TCR beta chain was determined in a study of cytomegalovirus exposure and HLA in healthy donors. The study's findings and limits: Cytomegalovirus status, reportedly, was diagnosed with high specificity and sensitivity by the classifier. The investigators catalogued 150 or so TCR beta chains as cytomegalovirus-associated.

Primers for the PCR totalled 60 Vbeta and 13 Jbeta. Original handling: In a later analysis, of roughly 83 million unique beta chains, roughly 11 million appeared in at least two donors. TCRdb's table, derived via immunoSEQ multiplex PCR, lists solely in-frame clones and lacks some. From that table come the V and J calls and clone size; the DNA was used to work out D and trimming. Counted here are fewer than 250,000 clones, roughly four fifths occurring once; the ten biggest clones make up roughly 2.8%. As concerns this clone: Its antigen is unknown. A junction end diverges from the germline sequence, so it may reflect a read error. The same CDR3 arises from other DNA sequences in this sample as well.

Germline loops: CDR1 MDHEN, CDR2 SYDVKM. This CDR3 contains 15 residues. The chain carries TRBV28 and TRBJ2-7; TRBD2 aligns across 11 bases. The sequence was collected from a woman aged 25 to 45 in good health and CMV-seropositive. Source material: PBMCs. The CDR3 loop is CASSLGLAGGYEQYF. For the CDR3, the DNA is TGTGCCAGTAGTTTAGGTCTAGCGGGAGGCTACGAGCAGTACTTC.